Presented here are 13 T cell receptor beta chains from one specimen sequenced in a study of cytomegalovirus exposure and HLA in healthy donors. In the PCR, 60 Vbeta and 13 Jbeta primers were used. TCRdb's table, derived via immunoSEQ multiplex PCR, lists solely in-frame clones and lacks some. In the table there are about 140,000 clones, approximately 83% of which are singletons. The sample taken for sequencing was PBMCs. These receptors came from a man between 35 and 55 years old in good health and CMV-seropositive.

The genes are TRBV19 and TRBJ1-1; perhaps TRBD1 as D (5 bases). The length of the CDR3 is 15 residues. V lost 0 bases and J 1 base, leaving 9 bases between the germline ends. Per germline, CDR1 LNHDA and CDR2 SQIVND (reference sequence). Written as DNA, the CDR3 is TGTGCCAGTAGTATAGACAAGGGGCAGAACACTGAAGCTTTCTTT. It encodes CASSIDKGQNTEAFF. Variable domain in full (rest from reference TRBV19 and TRBJ1-1): DGGITQSPKYLFRKEGQNVTLSCEQNLNHDAMYWYRQDPGQGLRLIYYSQIVNDFQKGDIAEGYSVSREKKESFPLTVTSAQKNPTAFYLCASSIDKGQNTEAFFGQGTRLTVV.

The J gene is TRBJ2-5, the V gene TRBV5-5; D might be TRBD1 (6 bases). V was clipped by 0 bases and J by 4 bases, with 10 bases between them. Germline V gene data show CDR1 as SGHKS and CDR2 as YYEKEE (reference sequence). The CDR3 totals 14 residues. The CDR3 reads CASSLETGLETQYF. The CDR3 DNA reads as TGTGCCAGCAGCTTGGAAACAGGGCTAGAGACCCAGTACTTC. The entire variable domain, with the rest obtained from reference TRBV5-5 and TRBJ2-5, is as follows: DAGVTQSPTHLIKTRGQQVTLRCSPISGHKSVSWYQQVLGQGPQFIFQYYEKEERGRGNFPDRFSARQFPNYSSELNVNALLLGDSALYLCASSLETGLETQYFGPGTRLLVL.

Concerning this clone: Mismatch with germline at one junction end may stem from a read error. The V call is TRBV14, the J call TRBJ1-2, with D hard to call. Germline-derived CDR1 and CDR2 are SGHDN and FVKESK. CDR3 length equals 12 residues. The DNA for the CDR3 is TGTGCCAGCAGCCCCCGGACCGAGGGTCTCAAATTC. The encoded protein is CASSPRTEGLKF.

The CDR3, as DNA: TGTGCCAGCAGTTACGGGACAGAGAAAATAGGGCAGTTCTTC. Translating it yields CASSYGTEKIGQFF. The V gene is TRBV6-5, the J gene TRBJ2-1, with 7 bases fitting TRBD1. Losses at the gene ends were 2 bases for V and 12 bases for J; bases not matched to a gene: 10. Germline V CDR1 and CDR2: MNHEY, SVGAGI. There are 14 residues in the CDR3.

The rearrangement links TRBV6-1 to TRBJ2-3; D is uncertain. The CDR3 is 11 residues long. Trimming stripped 0 bases from V and 9 bases from J, with 4 bases between. Germline V gives CDR1 MNHNS, CDR2 SASEGT. The CDR3: CASSEAGTQYF. The CDR3 DNA reads as TGTGCCAGCAGTGAAGCGGGCACGCAGTATTTT.

The chain joins TRBV7-3 to TRBJ1-2; a possible D gene is TRBD1 (6 bases). The CDR3 runs to 14 residues. The V and J ends lost 5 bases and 3 bases respectively, with 13 bases between them. The germline V gene encodes CDR1 SGHTA and CDR2 FQGTGA. The CDR3 is CASSPGVGDYGYTF. Here the CDR3 DNA reads TGTGCCAGCAGCCCAGGGGTAGGGGACTATGGCTACACCTTC.

Turning to this clone: Germline and junction disagree at one end, which may indicate a read error. V usage is TRBV20-1 and J usage is TRBJ2-1; D is ambiguous. Germline CDR1 reads DFQATT; CDR2 reads SNEGSKA (reference sequence). The CDR3 is 11 residues long. DNA for the CDR3: TGCATGGGTGGATCCAACAATGAGCGGTTCTTC. It encodes CMGGSNNERFF.

The genes are TRBV10-3 and TRBJ2-5, with 8 bases lining up with TRBD2. Germline CDR1 is ENHRY and CDR2 is SYGVKD. The V segment lost 4 bases and the J segment 1 base; nucleotides outside the gene matches: 2. The CDR3 has 14 residues. As DNA, the CDR3 is TGTGCCATCAGTGTGACTAGCGCCCAAGAGACCCAGTACTTC. Protein: CAISVTSAQETQYF.

This chain uses TRBV4-2 with TRBJ2-7; 12 bases fit TRBD2. The germline CDR1 and CDR2 sequences are LGHNA and YNFKEQ. The CDR3 consists of 15 residues. Unmatched junction bases numbered 4, after V lost 1 base and J lost 6 bases. CDR3 bases: TGTGCCAGCAGCCAAGGCTCTAGCGGGAGGGGCGAGCAGTACTTC. Protein sequence: CASSQGSSGRGEQYF.

The rearrangement joins TRBV5-4 to TRBJ2-7, with 9 bases fitting TRBD1. V trimming: 0 bases; J trimming: 4 bases; junction bases outside the gene matches: 2. Germline V gives CDR1 SGHNT, CDR2 YYREEE (reference sequence). CDR3 length: 14 residues. DNA for the CDR3: TGTGCCAGCAGCTTGGTGGGACAGGGTTACGAGCAGTACTTC. It yields the protein CASSLVGQGYEQYF.

In this sample, this clone turned up a few times. V usage is TRBV6-1 and J usage is TRBJ1-4; 8 bases match TRBD1. The CDR3 covers 18 residues. V was clipped by 2 bases and J by 0 bases; unmatched bases: 8. Per the germline V gene, CDR1 is MNHNS and CDR2 is SASEGT. Here the CDR3 DNA reads TGTGCCAGCAGTGAACTAGAGACAGGGGTTTCAACTAATGAAAAACTGTTTTTT. It translates to CASSELETGVSTNEKLFF.

The chain joins TRBV5-6 to TRBJ2-7; D ambiguous. CDR3 length equals 14 residues. Between the trimmed V and J ends, which lost 0 bases and 4 bases, there was a span of 11 bases. The germline V gene has CDR1 SGHDT and CDR2 YYEEEE. The CDR3, as DNA: TGTGCCAGCAGCTTGGGGCCGGGTGGTTACGAGCAGTACTTC. Encoded protein: CASSLGPGGYEQYF.

V and J are TRBV29-1 and TRBJ2-1; no reliable D call. The CDR3 runs 11 residues. The V end lost 7 bases, the J end lost 7 bases, and 11 bases lay between the germline ends. The V gene's germline CDR1 is SQVTM and CDR2 ANQGSEA. The CDR3 region has the DNA TGCAGCGCCTTTGACTGGAATGAGCAGTTCTTC. The encoded protein is CSAFDWNEQFF.